What follows are 31 T cell receptor beta chains derived from one specimen sequenced in a study of T cells in Graves' hyperthyroidism and ophthalmopathy. RNA transcripts provided the source from which TCR beta CDR3 regions were amplified. During a first-round RT-PCR of the TCR CDR3, the HTBI primer set was used. TCRdb processed the multiplex PCR reads anew with MiXCR; each CDR3 protein has one entry. The sample yields 730,000 or so distinct CDR3 sequences, 18% seen once. Sequences were obtained from blood. The receptors shown here come from a woman aged 50 to 60 with Graves' hyperthyroidism that later progressed to Graves' ophthalmopathy.

A word on this clonotype: This may arise from a read error, as a much more abundant clone is one base away. V usage is TRBV15 and J usage is TRBJ2-1, with D possibly matching TRBD2 (6 bases). This CDR3 comprises 14 residues. V was trimmed by 1 base and J by 7 bases, leaving 11 bases between them. Germline loops: CDR1 LNHNV, CDR2 YYDKDF (reference sequence). This chain's CDR3 is CATSRGRRGNEQFF. CDR3 in DNA: TGTGCCACCAGCAGAGGTCGTCGGGGGAATGAGCAGTTCTTC. Complete variable domain (other parts from reference TRBV15 and TRBJ2-1): DAMVIQNPRYQVTQFGKPVTLSCSQTLNHNVMYWYQQKSSQAPKLLFHYYDKDFNNEADTPDNFQSRRPNTSFCFLDIRSPGLGDTAMYLCATSRGRRGNEQFFGPGTRLTVL.

This sequence joins TRBV7-6 and TRBJ2-3; 7 bases are shared with TRBD2. Trimming removed 2 bases from V and 5 bases from J; junction bases left unmatched: 13. This CDR3 has 17 residues. Germline CDR1 is SGHVS and CDR2 is FNYEAQ. As DNA, the CDR3 is TGTGCCAGCAGCTTAAGACTAGCCCCCGGAGGGGTAGATACGCAGTATTTT. Translated, it gives CASSLRLAPGGVDTQYF.

This clonotype was seen a handful of times. The junction does not match germline at one end; this may be a read error. The rearrangement joins TRBV27 to TRBJ2-1; 10 nucleotides match TRBD1. Germline V lookup: CDR1 MNHEY, CDR2 SMNVEV (reference sequence). The CDR3 is 18 amino acids. DNA for the CDR3: TGTGCCATCAGTGAGTCAACCTGGGGACAGGGGTCCCAGAATGAGCAGTTCTTC. It encodes CAISESTWGQGSQNEQFF.

This clonotype was counted only a few times. The chain couples TRBV10-3 to TRBJ2-1, with TRBD2 matching over 9 bases. The J segment lost 0 bases and the V segment lost 3 bases, leaving 0 bases of the junction unmatched. The CDR3 has 15 residues. Germline CDR1 ENHRY, CDR2 SYGVKD. CDR3 protein: CAISDSGGSYNEQFF. CDR3 DNA sequence: TGTGCCATCAGTGATAGCGGGGGCTCCTACAATGAGCAGTTCTTC.

V and J are TRBV5-6 and TRBJ2-7; 7 nucleotides agree with TRBD1. The CDR3 has 14 amino acids. CDR1 and CDR2 (germline): SGHDT, YYEEEE. The ends lost 4 bases at V and 3 bases at J; junction bases unmatched: 7. The CDR3 DNA sequence: TGTGCCAGCAGCGGGGACAGAGGGCTCTACGAGCAGTACTTC. Protein sequence: CASSGDRGLYEQYF. Full variable domain (missing parts from reference TRBV5-6 and TRBJ2-7): DAGVTQSPTHLIKTRGQQVTLRCSPKSGHDTVSWYQQALGQGPQFIFQYYEEEERQRGNFPDRFSGHQFPNYSSELNVNALLLGDSALYLCASSGDRGLYEQYFGPGTRLTVT.

The chain carries TRBV6-1 and TRBJ1-2; D unclear. There are 11 residues in the CDR3. The germline gives CDR1 MNHNS, CDR2 SASEGT. With 4 bases removed from V and 8 bases from J, the gap between germline ends came to 8 bases. The chain's CDR3 is CASSARWGYTF. DNA of the CDR3: TGTGCCAGCAGTGCAAGGTGGGGCTACACCTTC.

The CDR3 loop reads CASIDRRQTQYF. In DNA form, the CDR3 reads TGTGCCAGCATTGACAGGCGACAGACCCAGTACTTC. The chain carries TRBV27 and TRBJ2-5; tentatively, D is TRBD1 (6 bases). This CDR3 comprises 12 residues. V gave up 7 bases and J gave up 6 bases, with 12 bases separating them. Germline values: CDR1 MNHEY, CDR2 SMNVEV (reference sequence).

This clonotype was observed a single time. A much larger clone differs by one base, so this may be a read error. The chain recombines TRBV20-1 with TRBJ2-7, with 11 bases that match TRBD1. CDR3 length: 15 amino acids. Germline lookup yields CDR1 DFQATT and CDR2 SNEGSKA (reference sequence). J lost 5 bases, V lost 6 bases, and 12 bases had no gene match. The CDR3 spells CSASPADRGLHEQYF. The CDR3 DNA reads TGCAGTGCCAGCCCCGCGGACAGGGGGCTCCACGAGCAGTACTTC.

The chain carries TRBV30 and TRBJ2-7; TRBD1 agrees at 10 bases. J gave up 5 bases and V 4 bases, and 14 bases lay outside the gene matches. Germline values: CDR1 GTSNPN, CDR2 SVGIG (reference sequence). The CDR3 consists of 16 residues. This CDR3 reads CAWNSLWGQGWDEQYF. The CDR3 region has the DNA TGTGCCTGGAACTCCCTATGGGGACAGGGGTGGGACGAGCAGTACTTC.

This clonotype was counted only a few times. The CDR3 nucleotides read TGCAGTGCTAGAGATGTGGGGGGGGCAGATACGCAGTATTTT. Its translation is CSARDVGGADTQYF. The chain links TRBV20-1 to TRBJ2-3, with TRBD2 identical over 7 bases. With V trimmed by 0 bases and J by 4 bases, 4 bases remained unmatched. The CDR3 covers 14 residues. Germline-derived CDR1 and CDR2 are DFQATT and SNEGSKA (reference sequence).

This clonotype was picked up many times. The chain recombines TRBV5-1 with TRBJ1-2; D gene ambiguous. The CDR3 is 13 amino acids. Trimming removed 2 bases from V and 4 bases from J, with 9 bases in between. Germline V gene data show CDR1 as SGHRS and CDR2 as YFSETQ. The CDR3 bases are TGCGCCAGCAGCTTAACGGATTTCTATGGCTACACCTTC. Translation gives CASSLTDFYGYTF.

This clonotype was found many times. This sequence joins TRBV5-1 and TRBJ1-2, with 7 bases aligning to TRBD1. Germline lookup yields CDR1 SGHRS and CDR2 YFSETQ. The V segment lost 4 bases and the J segment 3 bases; nucleotides outside the gene matches: 0. The CDR3 sequence is 12 residues long. The CDR3 reads CASSGTDYGYTF. The CDR3 nucleotides read TGCGCCAGCAGCGGGACAGACTATGGCTACACCTTC.

This clonotype was detected only a few times. The chain uses TRBV7-3 and TRBJ1-1; TRBD1 might be the D (6 bases). CDR1 SGHTA and CDR2 FQGTGA come from the germline V gene. The CDR3 contains 14 residues. Trimming took off 5 bases at V and 1 base at J, with 11 bases between the two ends. Written as DNA, the CDR3 is TGTGCCAGCAGCCGGGGGCTGGAGAACACTGAAGCTTTCTTT. This translates into CASSRGLENTEAFF.

The table lists this clonotype with many counts. This rearrangement joins TRBV7-9 to TRBJ1-2; D is ambiguous. V dropped 2 bases and J dropped 1 base, with 14 bases sitting between them. CDR3 length: 16 amino acids. Per the germline V gene, CDR1 is SEHNR and CDR2 is FQNEAQ (reference sequence). The CDR3 coding sequence is TGTGCCAGCAGCTTATTCTCAGCAGGCCTTAACTATGGCTACACCTTC. It is translated as CASSLFSAGLNYGYTF.

Ten or more counts support this clonotype. V and J are TRBV10-3 and TRBJ1-5, with TRBD1 matching over 9 bases. The CDR3 contains 16 residues. V lost 3 bases and J lost 3; bases outside the gene matches: 6. The V gene's germline CDR1 is ENHRY and CDR2 SYGVKD. For the CDR3, the DNA is TGTGCCATCAGTGATTCCCGGGACAGGGTCAATCAGCCCCAGCATTTT. Translating gives CAISDSRDRVNQPQHF.

This clonotype was observed at least ten times. The genes are TRBV6-1 and TRBJ1-6; tentative D call: TRBD1 (5 bases). Germline CDR1 and CDR2: MNHNS and SASEGT. The CDR3 sequence is 15 residues long. The germline V and J ends were trimmed by 5 bases and 8 bases, with 16 bases remaining between them. CDR3 nucleotides: TGTGCCAGCAGTCGTTCGGGGGGTACCGATTCACCCCTCCACTTT. It is translated as CASSRSGGTDSPLHF.

The V gene is TRBV18, the J gene TRBJ1-2, with D hard to call. Germline values: CDR1 KGHSH, CDR2 LQKENI. This CDR3 is 14 amino acids long. V was trimmed by 2 bases and J by 1 base, leaving 8 bases between them. CDR3 protein: CASSPVHVNYGYTF. DNA of the CDR3: TGTGCCAGCTCACCAGTCCACGTTAACTATGGCTACACCTTC. Variable domain in full (rest from reference TRBV18 and TRBJ1-2): NAGVMQNPRHLVRRRGQEARLRCSPMKGHSHVYWYRQLPEEGLKFMVYLQKENIIDESGMPKERFSAEFPKEGPSILRIQQVVRGDSAAYFCASSPVHVNYGYTFGSGTRLTVV.

This clonotype was picked up many times. J is TRBJ2-2 and V is TRBV6-2 or TRBV6-3, with unresolved D. In germline, CDR1 is MNHEY, CDR2 SVGEGT. V lost 3 bases and J lost 7, with 12 bases in between. The CDR3 length is 14 residues. In nucleotides, the CDR3 is TGTGCCAGCAGTTATTCCCTCGTAAGCGGGGAGCTGTTTTTT. It specifies CASSYSLVSGELFF.

This clonotype was seen repeatedly, ten times or more. The rearrangement joins TRBV18 to TRBJ2-1; 8 bases line up with TRBD1. V shed 1 base and J 8 bases; nucleotides not matched to a gene: 10. This CDR3 has 16 residues. Germline assignment: CDR1 KGHSH and CDR2 LQKENI. The CDR3 sequence is CASSPRGTGHMDEQFF. The CDR3, as DNA: TGTGCCAGCTCACCACGGGGGACAGGCCATATGGATGAGCAGTTCTTC.

The chain uses TRBV20-1 and TRBJ2-5, with TRBD2 matching 9 bases. V trimming: 6 bases; J trimming: 9 bases; junction bases outside the gene matches: 8. Germline CDR1 is DFQATT and CDR2 is SNEGSKA (reference sequence). CDR3 size: 12 residues. CDR3: CSAHSGGSAQYF. The CDR3 DNA follows: TGCAGTGCCCATAGCGGGGGCTCCGCCCAGTACTTC.

This clonotype was observed a few times. This chain joins TRBV4-1 and TRBJ2-1; the match to TRBD2 covers 8 bases. CDR1 and CDR2 from the germline V gene are MGHRA and YSYEKL. The CDR3 is made up of 17 amino acids. The V and J ends lost 1 base and 4 bases, in that order; junction bases with no gene match: 9. CDR3 bases: TGCGCCAGCAGCCAAGTGGCGGGGGGTCAGAGTTACAATGAGCAGTTCTTC. This sequence encodes CASSQVAGGQSYNEQFF.

This clonotype was observed a few times. The chain is built from TRBV9 and TRBJ2-2; 12 bases agree with TRBD2. V lost 0 bases to trimming and J lost 5 bases; unmatched junction nucleotides: 2. The germline V gene has CDR1 SGDLS and CDR2 YYNGEE. This CDR3 comprises 16 residues. CDR3 amino acids: CASSVGLAGVTGELFF. In DNA, the CDR3 is TGTGCCAGCAGCGTAGGACTAGCGGGGGTAACCGGGGAGCTGTTTTTT.

This clonotype has ten or more counts. The chain joins TRBV3-1 to TRBJ1-5, with 10 bases lining up with TRBD1. This CDR3 comprises 16 residues. Germline-derived CDR1 and CDR2 are LGHDT and YNNKEL (reference sequence). Trimming removed 4 bases from V and 6 bases from J; junction bases left unmatched: 9. CDR3 bases: TGTGCCAGCAGCCGAGGGACAGGGGAATGGGGTCAGCCCCAGCATTTT. It codes for CASSRGTGEWGQPQHF.

In its sample, this clonotype was seen many times. The rearrangement joins TRBV3-1 to TRBJ2-5; D uncertain. The germline V gene has CDR1 LGHDT and CDR2 YNNKEL (reference sequence). V lost 0 bases and J lost 5, with 13 bases in between. This CDR3 region has 15 residues. The DNA of the CDR3 is TGTGCCAGCAGCCAAGAATTCGTGGGCAGGGAGACCCAGTACTTC. Translating it yields CASSQEFVGRETQYF.

This clonotype was picked up a small number of times. CDR3 sequence (DNA): TGTGCCACCAGCGGTCAGGGGGCCTCTACTAATGAAAAACTGTTTTTT. Translating gives CATSGQGASTNEKLFF. The chain has TRBV15 and TRBJ1-4; 8 nucleotides align to TRBD1. Per germline, CDR1 LNHNV and CDR2 YYDKDF (reference sequence). V lost 5 bases and J lost 2; bases outside the gene matches: 7. The CDR3 has 16 residues.

This clonotype was counted only a few times. This sequence joins TRBV24-1 and TRBJ1-6, with D unclear. Trimming shortened V by 5 bases and J by 0 bases, and 7 bases separated the two germline ends. Germline lookup yields CDR1 KGHDR and CDR2 SFDVKD. CDR3 length: 15 amino acids. The CDR3 region has the DNA TGTGCCACCAGTGCAAGAAGCTCCTATAATTCACCCCTCCACTTT. Translation: CATSARSSYNSPLHF.

In this sample, this clonotype turned up many times. The rearrangement joins TRBV20-1 to TRBJ1-1, with TRBD1 as a possible D gene (5 bases). CDR3 length equals 13 residues. V gave up 6 bases and J gave up 4 bases, with 15 bases separating them. Germline lookup yields CDR1 DFQATT and CDR2 SNEGSKA (reference sequence). DNA for the CDR3: TGCAGTGCCCGTGCCCCGGGGGGCACTGAAGCTTTCTTT. Its translation: CSARAPGGTEAFF.

This clonotype came up many times. The chain combines TRBV5-1 with TRBJ2-5; D possibly corresponds to TRBD2 (5 bases). Trimming shortened V by 0 bases and J by 4 bases, and 13 bases separated the two germline ends. Germline CDR1 reads SGHRS; CDR2 reads YFSETQ. The CDR3 sequence is 15 residues long. Written as DNA, the CDR3 is TGCGCCAGCAGCTTGGCCGGCGGACTTAGAGAGACCCAGTACTTC. As protein: CASSLAGGLRETQYF.

V and J are TRBV18 and TRBJ1-5; D not certain. Germline CDR1 KGHSH, CDR2 LQKENI. V lost 2 bases and J 8 bases, leaving 13 bases between the germline ends. The CDR3 consists of 14 residues. DNA for the CDR3: TGTGCCAGCTCACCAGAGCAGGCCGTTAAGCCCCAGCATTTT. Residues: CASSPEQAVKPQHF.

The DNA for the CDR3 is TGTGCTAGTGGTCCCCCGGACATCGGCTACGAGCAGTACTTC. Translation gives CASGPPDIGYEQYF. The chain uses TRBV12-5 and TRBJ2-7, with a tentative D call TRBD1 (5 bases). The CDR3 has 14 amino acids. Germline loops: CDR1 LGHNT, CDR2 FRNRAP. Between the trimmed V and J ends, which lost 5 bases and 3 bases, there was a span of 14 bases.

V gene TRBV20-1 combines with J gene TRBJ1-5; 7 bases are shared with TRBD1. Trimming at V came to 5 bases and at J to 4 bases, leaving 8 bases not matched to a gene. Germline assignment: CDR1 DFQATT and CDR2 SNEGSKA (reference sequence). This CDR3 is built from 14 residues. CDR3 nucleotides: TGCAGTGCTCATCAGGGGGGGGATAATCAGCCCCAGCATTTT. Translation: CSAHQGGDNQPQHF.